This TCR beta chain was sequenced for a study of PD-1 blockade in classical Hodgkin lymphoma. The protocol was immunoSEQ multiplex PCR, while the TCRdb copy is restricted to in-frame clones and leaves out a portion. The profile shows over 15,000 clones, about three quarters of them singletons. General study results and limits: There was a significant rise in CD4+ TCR diversity by C4D1, with no such rise for CD8+. Complete responders' baseline diversity resembled that of newly diagnosed patients.

Time point meaning: cycle 4 day 1 (C4D1), after 6 weeks of nivolumab. Following autologous stem cell transplantation, relapse occurred in every patient, and exposure to brentuximab vedotin varied. Out of thawed PBMCs, magnetic negative selection purified CD4+ T cells. Looked up from germline, CDR1 is MGHRA and CDR2 is YSYEKL. V gave up 4 bases and J gave up 3 bases, with 18 bases separating them. There are 16 residues in the CDR3. Regarding this clone: Its specificity is not known.

This TCR came from a human donor with classical Hodgkin lymphoma. The chain carries TRBV4-1 and TRBJ1-2, with D possibly being TRBD1 (5 bases). Sequencing used CD4+ T cells from blood, obtained before the fourth cycle of nivolumab. The chain's CDR3 is CASSREGPLGDYGYTF. CDR3 bases: TGCGCCAGCAGCCGAGAGGGGCCGTTGGGGGACTATGGCTACACCTTC.